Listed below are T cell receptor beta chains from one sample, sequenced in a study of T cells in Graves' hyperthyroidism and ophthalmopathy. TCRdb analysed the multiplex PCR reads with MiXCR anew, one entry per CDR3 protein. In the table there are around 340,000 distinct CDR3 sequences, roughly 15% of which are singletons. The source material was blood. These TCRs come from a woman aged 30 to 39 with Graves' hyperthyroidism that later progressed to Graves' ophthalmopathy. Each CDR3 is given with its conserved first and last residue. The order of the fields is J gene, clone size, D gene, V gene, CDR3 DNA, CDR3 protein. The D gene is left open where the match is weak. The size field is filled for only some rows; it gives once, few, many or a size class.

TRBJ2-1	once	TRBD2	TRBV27	TGTGCCAGCAGTTTAGCCCCCCGCGGGAGGAACATCCCTGAGCAGTTCTTC	CASSLAPRGRNIPEQFF
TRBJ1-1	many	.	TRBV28	TGTGCCAGCAGTTTCAAGGGGAACACTGAAGCTTTCTTT	CASSFKGNTEAFF
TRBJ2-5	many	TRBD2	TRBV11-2	TGTGCCAGCAGCTTAGGACTAGCGGGGGGGTCGGAGACCCAGTACTTC	CASSLGLAGGSETQYF
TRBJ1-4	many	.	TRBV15	TGTGCCACCAGCAGAGATCGTAAAGAAAAACTGTTTTTT	CATSRDRKEKLFF
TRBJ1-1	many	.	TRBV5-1	TGCGCCAGCAGCATAAGCCGGGACAATGAAGCTTTCTTT	CASSISRDNEAFF
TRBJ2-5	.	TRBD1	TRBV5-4	TGTGCCAGCAGCTTCTTTCCGGACAGGGAGCAAGAGACCCAGTACTTC	CASSFFPDREQETQYF
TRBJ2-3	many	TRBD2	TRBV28	TGTGCCAGCAGTCTACTGACTAGCGGGGGCCAAGATACGCAGTATTTT	CASSLLTSGGQDTQYF
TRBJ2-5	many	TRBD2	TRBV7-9	TGTGCCAGCGCACTAGCGGGCGTCCAAGAGACCCAGTACTTC	CASALAGVQETQYF
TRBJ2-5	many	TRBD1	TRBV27	TGTGCCAGCAGTAGGACAGGGGTCGAGGAGACCCAGTACTTC	CASSRTGVEETQYF
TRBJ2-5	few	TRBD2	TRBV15	TGTGCCACTAGGGGCGGGAGGGCAGAGACCCAGTACTTC	CATRGGRAETQYF
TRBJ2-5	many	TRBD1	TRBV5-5	TGTGCCAGCAGCTCTAGGACAGGCCAGGAGACCCAGTACTTC	CASSSRTGQETQYF
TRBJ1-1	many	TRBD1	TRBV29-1	TGCAGCGCCCAAGGCTACAGGGGAGTGAACACTGAAGCTTTCTTT	CSAQGYRGVNTEAFF
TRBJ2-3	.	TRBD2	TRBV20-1	TGCAGTGGAATTAGCGGGGGGGAAAGCACAGATACGCAGTATTTT	CSGISGGESTDTQYF
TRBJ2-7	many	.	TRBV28	TGTGCCAGCAGTCTCTCTGGGAACGAGCAGTACTTC	CASSLSGNEQYF
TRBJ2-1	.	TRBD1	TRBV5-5	TGTGCCAGCAGCTCCGGGACAGGGTCGGATGAGCAGTTCTTC	CASSSGTGSDEQFF
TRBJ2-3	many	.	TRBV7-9	TGTGCCAGCAGCTCTGACCCCAAGCGGCCCACAGATACGCAGTATTTT	CASSSDPKRPTDTQYF
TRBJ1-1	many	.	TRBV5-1	TGCGCCAGCAGCTTGGAACCAGGGAGGCAAACTGAAGCTTTCTTT	CASSLEPGRQTEAFF
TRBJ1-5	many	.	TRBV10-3	TGTGCCATCAGTGAGGACCAAACGAACAATCAGCCCCAGCATTTT	CAISEDQTNNQPQHF
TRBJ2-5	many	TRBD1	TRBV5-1	TGCGCCAGCAGCTTGGCCGGCGGGACAGGGTCCCTTCAAGAGACCCAGTACTTC	CASSLAGGTGSLQETQYF
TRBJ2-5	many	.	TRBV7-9	TGTGCCAGCAGCCTAAGGTCCGGGTATAGAGAGACCCAGTACTTC	CASSLRSGYRETQYF
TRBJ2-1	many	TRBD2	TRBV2	TGTGCCAGCAGGTCACTAGCGGGGGGGTACAATGAGCAGTTCTTC	CASRSLAGGYNEQFF
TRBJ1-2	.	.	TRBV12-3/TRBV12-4	TGTGCCAGCAGTCGGTGGGGGGATAGTGGCTACACCTTC	CASSRWGDSGYTF
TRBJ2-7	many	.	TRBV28	TGTGCCAGCAGCCGATTGGGCCCCGAGCAGTACTTC	CASSRLGPEQYF
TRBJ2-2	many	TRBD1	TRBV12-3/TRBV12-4	TGTGCCAGCAGTTTACTTGGGACAGGGGGCACCGGGGAGCTGTTTTTT	CASSLLGTGGTGELFF
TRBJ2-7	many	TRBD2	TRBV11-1	TGTGCCAGCAGCTCCGTAGCGGGAGCCTACGAGCAGTACTTC	CASSSVAGAYEQYF
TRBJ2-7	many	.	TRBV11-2	TGTGCCAGCAGCTTAGATGGATTCGAGCGAAAGCCAAATACCTACGAGCAGTACTTC	CASSLDGFERKPNTYEQYF
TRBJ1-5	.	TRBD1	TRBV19	TGTGCCAGTAGTACGGGACAGACTAGCAATCAGCCCCAGCATTTT	CASSTGQTSNQPQHF
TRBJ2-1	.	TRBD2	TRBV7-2	TGTGCCAGCAGCTGGACGGGACTAACGGGGGGGAGCTCCTACAATGAGCAGTTCTTC	CASSWTGLTGGSSYNEQFF
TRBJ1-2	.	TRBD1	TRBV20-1	TGCAGTGCTAGAGCGACAGGGGGCTGGTATGGCTACACCTTC	CSARATGGWYGYTF
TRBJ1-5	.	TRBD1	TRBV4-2	TGTGCCAGCAGCCAAGATAAGGGACAGGGTAATCAGCCCCAGCATTTT	CASSQDKGQGNQPQHF
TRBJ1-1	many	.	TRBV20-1	TGCAGTGCTAGTCCGGTCCCTGAAGCTTTCTTT	CSASPVPEAFF
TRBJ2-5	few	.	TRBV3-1	TGTGCCAGCAGCGAGCAAACGGGGGACCAAGAGACCCAGTACTTC	CASSEQTGDQETQYF
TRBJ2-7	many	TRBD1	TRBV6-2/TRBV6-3	TGTGCCAGCAGTTACTCCGCCACAGGGGATAGCTCCTACGAGCAGTACTTC	CASSYSATGDSSYEQYF
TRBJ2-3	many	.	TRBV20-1	TGCAGTGCTGCCGTGGGGGATACGCAGTATTTT	CSAAVGDTQYF
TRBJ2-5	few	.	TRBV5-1	TGCGCCAGCAGCTTGGCGGAGGTCCAAGAGACCCAGTACTTC	CASSLAEVQETQYF
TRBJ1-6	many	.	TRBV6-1	TGTGCCAGCAGTTATCGTTCACCCCTCCACTTT	CASSYRSPLHF
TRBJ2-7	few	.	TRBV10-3	TGTGCCATCAGTGAACCGGGACAAAGCTACGAGCAGTACTTC	CAISEPGQSYEQYF
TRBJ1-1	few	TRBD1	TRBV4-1	TGCGCCAGCAGCCAAGGGAGGATAGGGGGCAGTAAGACTGAAGCTTTCTTT	CASSQGRIGGSKTEAFF
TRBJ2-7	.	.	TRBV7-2	TGTGCCAGCAGCTTAGCACCGGGCACCTACGAGCAGTACTTC	CASSLAPGTYEQYF
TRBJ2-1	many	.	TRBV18	TGTGCCAGCTCAACCTTGCCGAAACTCCAAAATGAGCAGTTCTTC	CASSTLPKLQNEQFF
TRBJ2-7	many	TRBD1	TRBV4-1	TGCGCCAGCAGCCGGGACCCGGGACAGGGGACCTACGAGCAGTACTTC	CASSRDPGQGTYEQYF
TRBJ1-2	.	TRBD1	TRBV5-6	TGTGCCAGCAGCCGATACGACAGGGCTGGCTACACCTTC	CASSRYDRAGYTF
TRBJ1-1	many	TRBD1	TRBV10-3	TGTGCCATCAGTGATCCGGACAGGGGGCGCGGGACTGAAGCTTTCTTT	CAISDPDRGRGTEAFF